The source of this T cell receptor (beta chain) is a study of CD8 T cells in Susac syndrome. This clonotype has a single count. The germline CDR1 and CDR2 sequences are MNHEY and SMNVEV (reference sequence). CDR3 length: 15 amino acids. The J segment lost 2 bases and the V segment lost 2 bases, leaving 6 bases of the junction unmatched. Sequencing of TCR beta drew on CD8+ and CD4+ T cells from blood. The multiple sclerosis controls were treatment-naive patients affected by stable or active relapsing-remitting disease. Random hexamers primed reverse transcription of about 0.45 to 1 ug RNA. Multiplex PCR with immunoSEQ amplified the TCR beta CDR3 across 54 Vbeta and 13 Jbeta. TCRdb processed the immunoSEQ multiplex PCR reads anew with MiXCR; each CDR3 protein has one entry. The table includes some 400,000 distinct CDR3 sequences, more than 80% detected once.

This clonotype was sampled from a human donor with multiple sclerosis. The V call is TRBV27, the J call TRBJ2-7; the match to TRBD1 covers 7 bases. The sample consisted of CD8+ T cells from PBMCs. CDR3 amino acids: CASSLAVGQTYEQYF. The CDR3 region has the DNA TGTGCCAGCAGTTTAGCCGTGGGACAGACCTACGAGCAGTACTTC.